This T cell receptor beta chain was obtained from a study of blood T cell repertoires in COVID-19. Study in general: Acute-phase and convalescent COVID-19 samples originated in the United States, Italy and Spain. Sources were T cells, B-cell-depleted T cells, or PBMCs; the material itself was cDNA or gDNA.

Trimming at V came to 2 bases and at J to 6 bases, leaving 1 base not matched to a gene. CDR3 length: 13 amino acids. CDR1 and CDR2 (germline): SGHNT, YENEEA. Study processing details: Nucleated cell counts were estimated from reference gene primer amplification. Method: immunoSEQ multiplex PCR; TCRdb's copy keeps in-frame clones and lacks some. D and trimming come from the DNA, and the V and J calls and clone size come from that table. The sample has roughly 280,000 clones, roughly 86% seen once. In Seattle, patients joined the study during active infection and were tracked longitudinally. The receptor's source is a young woman with COVID-19, enrolled during active disease. V and J are TRBV11-3 and TRBJ2-5; 9 bases agree with TRBD1. Specimen: peripheral blood. The DNA for the CDR3 is TGTGCCAGCAGCTTAAACAGGGGGCAGACCCAGTACTTC. It translates to CASSLNRGQTQYF.